This T cell receptor beta chain was obtained from a study of blood T cell repertoires in COVID-19. Turning to the study itself: T cells, B-cell-depleted T cells, or PBMCs supplied cDNA or gDNA.

Measured with immunoSEQ multiplex PCR; TCRdb has only the in-frame clones, and not every one. The repertoire has about 270,000 clones, 88% of them found once; the top ten carry approximately 3%. This clone was counted a single time. The participants were between about 18 and 90 years old and came from under 25 US areas. Cohorts were based on clinical histories the participants reported. Recovery meant two consecutive negative NP/OP PCR tests, professional clearance, or resolved symptoms. V was pared by 8 bases and J by 1 base, with 12 bases between. Per germline, CDR1 LNHDA and CDR2 SQIVND (reference sequence). The length of the CDR3 is 14 residues.

This chain connects TRBV19 to TRBJ1-3; weak D call: TRBD1 (6 bases). Sequencing used PBMCs or T cells enriched from blood (not recorded which). The clonotype originates from a woman in her forties or fifties who had recovered from COVID-19. This CDR3 is CASGDTGSGNTIYF. CDR3 in DNA: TGTGCCAGTGGAGACACAGGGTCTGGAAACACCATATATTTT.